The 28 T cell receptor beta chains below all came from one sample that was sequenced in a study of shared clonotypes between healthy human individuals. The protocol was immunoSEQ multiplex PCR, while the TCRdb copy is restricted to in-frame clones and leaves out a portion. This sample has about half a million clones, with 60% to 80% found just once. The material sequenced was PBMCs. The source is a woman in her 40s in good health. Some clones in this sample may be carry-over from other donors' samples.

The chain recombines TRBV11-2 with TRBJ2-5; D is perhaps TRBD1 or TRBD2 (5 bases each). V shed 2 bases and J shed 2 bases, with 12 bases lying between them. The CDR3 spans 15 residues. Germline V gene data show CDR1 as SGHAT and CDR2 as FQNNGV. The DNA of the CDR3 is TGTGCCAGCAGCTTACGGGGCTCGGGACAAGAGACCCAGTACTTC. This sequence encodes CASSLRGSGQETQYF.

The chain is built from TRBV28 and TRBJ2-3, with TRBD2 matching over 16 bases. Germline CDR1 reads MDHEN; CDR2 reads SYDVKM. The V segment lost 0 bases and the J segment 9 bases; nucleotides outside the gene matches: 0. The CDR3 loop spans 15 amino acids. CDR3 DNA sequence: TGTGCCAGCAGTTTATGGGGACTAGCGGGGGGGACGCAGTATTTT. This encodes CASSLWGLAGGTQYF.

The rearrangement uses TRBV27 and TRBJ2-7; 7 bases fit TRBD2. The V gene's germline CDR1 is MNHEY and CDR2 SMNVEV (reference sequence). V lost 5 bases, J lost 5 bases, and 9 bases stayed unmatched. The CDR3 covers 14 residues. In DNA form, the CDR3 reads TGTGCCAGCAGTACCAAGCGGGGCAACCACGAGCAGTACTTC. Protein sequence: CASSTKRGNHEQYF.

J is TRBJ2-1 and V is TRBV7-9, with 9 bases identical to TRBD2. Trimming removed 4 bases from V and 0 bases from J; junction bases left unmatched: 10. CDR1 is SEHNR and CDR2 is FQNEAQ in the germline V gene (reference sequence). This CDR3 contains 18 residues. The CDR3 DNA reads as TGTGCCAGCAGCTCAGGGCGGGAGGGCCGGAGCTCCTACAATGAGCAGTTCTTC. This codes for CASSSGREGRSSYNEQFF.

This clone has just one count. The chain is built from TRBV6-1 and TRBJ1-3; a possible D gene is TRBD1 (5 bases). Trimming pared 2 bases from V and 4 bases from J, leaving 9 bases between. Germline V gene lookup returns CDR1 MNHNS and CDR2 SASEGT. The CDR3 totals 14 residues. This CDR3 is CASSESGTGNTIYF. CDR3 bases: TGTGCCAGCAGTGAATCAGGGACGGGAAACACCATATATTTT.

Only a few counts were recorded for this clone. A clone one base away is much larger, so this may be a read error. This chain connects TRBV2 to TRBJ2-4; D is ambiguous. Germline CDR1 SNHLY, CDR2 FYNNEI. CDR3 length: 14 amino acids. The CDR3 loop reads CASGERTPGNIQYF. In DNA form, the CDR3 reads TGTGCCAGCGGTGAAAGGACCCCAGGAAACATTCAGTACTTC. The full variable domain, in which reference TRBV2 and TRBJ2-4 provide the parts outside the CDR3, is EPEVTQTPSHQVTQMGQEVILRCVPISNHLYFYWYRQILGQKVEFLVSFYNNEISEKSEIFDDQFSVERPDGSNFTLKIRSTKLEDSAMYFCASGERTPGNIQYFGAGTRLSVL.

V and J are TRBV5-1 and TRBJ2-1; weak D call: TRBD2 (5 bases). V was shortened by 2 bases and J by 9 bases, with 12 bases between the two germline ends. Germline V gives CDR1 SGHRS, CDR2 YFSETQ. The length of the CDR3 is 13 residues. DNA of the CDR3: TGCGCCAGCAGCTTACAGACTACCACTGAGCAGTTCTTC. It codes for CASSLQTTTEQFF.

The chain couples TRBV5-6 to TRBJ1-1; weak D call: TRBD1 (6 bases). Germline CDR1 SGHDT, CDR2 YYEEEE. Trimming took 4 bases from V and 4 from J, leaving 23 bases between them. CDR3 size: 17 residues. CDR3 sequence: CASSASRGTSVSTEAFF. The CDR3 DNA reads as TGTGCCAGCAGCGCGAGCCGGGGGACATCGGTGAGCACTGAAGCTTTCTTT.

This clone was seen once. An end of the junction differs from the germline gene, which may be a read error. The gene calls are TRBV7-2 and TRBJ2-2; no definite D call. Germline V gives CDR1 SGHTA, CDR2 FQGNSA. The CDR3 has 14 residues. The DNA of the CDR3 is TGTGCCGGCAGCTTACTCAGGAACACCGGGGAGCTGTTTTTT. It codes for CAGSLLRNTGELFF. The entire variable domain, with the rest obtained from reference TRBV7-2 and TRBJ2-2, is as follows: GAGVSQSPSNKVTEKGKDVELRCDPISGHTALYWYRQSLGQGLEFLIYFQGNSAPDKSGLPSDRFSAERTGGSVSTLTIQRTQQEDSAVYLCAGSLLRNTGELFFGEGSRLTVL.

This chain links TRBV19 with TRBJ2-3; 10 nucleotides align to TRBD1. V dropped 4 bases and J dropped 1; count of bases not matched to a gene: 5. The CDR3 consists of 16 residues. Germline CDR1 reads LNHDA; CDR2 reads SQIVND (reference sequence). The CDR3 nucleotides are TGTGCCAGTAGTAACCGACAGGGGGCTGGCACAGATACGCAGTATTTT. This sequence encodes CASSNRQGAGTDTQYF.

The J gene is TRBJ2-7, the V gene TRBV7-8; D possibly corresponds to TRBD1 (5 bases). Trimming left V 1 base short and J 3 bases short, with 13 bases between. The CDR3 totals 15 residues. Germline V CDR1 and CDR2: SGHVS, FQNEAQ. Here the CDR3 DNA reads TGTGCCAGCAGCTTAGGAGTACAGGACCTCTACGAGCAGTACTTC. Translated: CASSLGVQDLYEQYF.

On this clone itself: The sample has other DNA sequences that encode this CDR3 too. The J gene is TRBJ1-1, the V gene TRBV30, with D uncertain. V was trimmed by 1 base and J by 3 bases, leaving 9 bases between them. Germline CDR1 and CDR2: GTSNPN and SVGIG (reference sequence). The CDR3 contains 13 residues. In DNA, the CDR3 is TGTGCCTGGAGTGATAGAGGAGACACTGAAGCTTTCTTT. It yields the protein CAWSDRGDTEAFF.

The genes are TRBV9 and TRBJ2-1, with 11 bases that match TRBD2. J lost 5 bases, V lost 0 bases, and 4 bases had no gene match. The germline gives CDR1 SGDLS, CDR2 YYNGEE. This CDR3 has 16 amino acids. The DNA for the CDR3 is TGTGCCAGCAGCGTAGCGGGGACTAGCGGACACAATGAGCAGTTCTTC. It is translated as CASSVAGTSGHNEQFF.

This clone was detected only a few times. At one of its ends the junction is not consistent with the germline gene, which may arise from a read error. The rearrangement joins TRBV7-6 to TRBJ2-7; 7 positions match TRBD2. The CDR3 length is 13 residues. The germline V gene encodes CDR1 SGHVS and CDR2 FNYEAQ. CDR3: CASSYGPREAPDF. The DNA for the CDR3 is TGTGCCAGCAGTTATGGGCCACGGGAGGCCCCGGACTTC.

Notes on this clone: A single base is all that separates this from a far larger clone, so a read error is likely. The missing conserved phenylalanine or tryptophan at the end of this CDR3 makes a read error likely. The chain recombines TRBV2 with TRBJ1-5; 9 bases are shared with TRBD1. The V gene's germline CDR1 is SNHLY and CDR2 FYNNEI. The CDR3 totals 14 residues. The trim removed 5 bases at V and 6 bases at J, leaving 5 bases unmatched. In DNA form, the CDR3 reads TGTGCCAGCAGTTCTGACAGGGGGATTCAGCCCCAGCATCTT. Its translation: CASSSDRGIQPQHL.

The rearrangement uses TRBV15 and TRBJ1-3; the D gene is possibly TRBD1 (5 bases). Trimming removed 0 bases from V and 2 bases from J, with 8 bases in between. Germline CDR1 LNHNV, CDR2 YYDKDF (reference sequence). There are 15 residues in the CDR3. CDR3 in amino acids: CATSRDPGPGNTIYF. In nucleotides, the CDR3 is TGTGCCACCAGCAGAGATCCGGGACCTGGAAACACCATATATTTT.

V usage is TRBV2 and J usage is TRBJ1-1; D remains ambiguous. The CDR3 contains 14 residues. CDR1 is SNHLY and CDR2 is FYNNEI in the germline V gene. V dropped 10 bases and J dropped 0 bases, with 15 bases sitting between them. As DNA, the CDR3 is TGTGCCACTCGGTGGCAGCCCTTGAACACTGAAGCTTTCTTT. Its translation: CATRWQPLNTEAFF.

This clone showed up just a few times. The germline gene is not matched at one end of the junction; a read error may be the cause. This chain uses TRBV18 with TRBJ2-4; TRBD1 matches 8 bases. This CDR3 comprises 14 residues. Germline V gives CDR1 KGHSH, CDR2 LQKENI. CDR3 nucleotides: TGTGCCAGCTCACCAAGCGACAGGGGTTACATTCAGTGCTTC. It specifies CASSPSDRGYIQCF.

This clone was counted only a few times. This chain connects TRBV10-3 to TRBJ1-1; D gene ambiguous. From germline, CDR1 is ENHRY and CDR2 SYGVKD. This CDR3 is 14 amino acids long. V was clipped by 6 bases and J by 3 bases, with 14 bases between them. The CDR3 is CAIRAEAFDTEAFF. DNA of the CDR3: TGTGCCATCAGAGCGGAAGCATTTGACACTGAAGCTTTCTTT.

The rearrangement uses TRBV10-3 and TRBJ1-2; D is unresolved. The V and J ends lost 4 bases and 0 bases respectively, with 6 bases between them. In germline, CDR1 is ENHRY, CDR2 SYGVKD. The CDR3 loop spans 13 amino acids. The chain's CDR3 is CAISGPTNYGYTF. The CDR3 DNA is TGTGCCATCAGTGGACCTACTAACTATGGCTACACCTTC.

Of note for this clone: A much larger clone sits a single nucleotide away, making a read error possible. The CDR3 nucleotides are TGTGCCAGCAGTAGCAGGGCCAGGTGGGACACTGGAGCTTTCTTT. Amino acids: CASSSRARWDTGAFF. V usage is TRBV7-6 and J usage is TRBJ1-1; possible D gene TRBD1, 6 bases. The CDR3 has 15 residues. Germline V gene data show CDR1 as SGHVS and CDR2 as FNYEAQ.

To note about this clone: The likely explanation is a read error, given a far larger clone one base away. The CDR3 loop reads CSVAKDFVNNEQFF. In DNA form, the CDR3 reads TGCAGCGTTGCAAAGGACTTCGTTAACAATGAGCAGTTCTTC. The chain joins TRBV29-1 to TRBJ2-1; maybe TRBD2 (5 bases). Deletions cut 4 bases from V and 5 bases from J, with 15 bases between. Germline values: CDR1 SQVTM, CDR2 ANQGSEA. This CDR3 has 14 amino acids.

This rearrangement joins TRBV19 to TRBJ2-3; 8 bases align to TRBD2. The CDR3 spans 15 residues. Germline trimming cut 6 bases from V and 5 bases from J; bases unmatched to any gene: 10. CDR1 and CDR2 from the germline V gene are LNHDA and SQIVND (reference sequence). The CDR3 reads CASRRTATSEDTQYF. In nucleotides, the CDR3 is TGTGCCAGTAGAAGGACAGCGACTAGCGAAGATACGCAGTATTTT.

About this clone itself: Different DNA sequences within this sample yield the same CDR3. This chain joins TRBV18 and TRBJ2-5, with 7 nucleotides matching TRBD2. V lost 3 bases to trimming and J lost 4 bases; unmatched junction nucleotides: 2. The germline V gene has CDR1 KGHSH and CDR2 LQKENI. CDR3 length: 13 residues. The CDR3 sequence is CASSPGGLETQYF. CDR3 nucleotides: TGTGCCAGCTCACCGGGGGGGTTAGAGACCCAGTACTTC.

The chain is built from TRBV6-6 and TRBJ2-7; 7 nucleotides match TRBD2. This CDR3 contains 15 residues. With 7 bases clipped from V and 1 base from J, the junction kept 10 bases outside the gene matches. CDR1 is MNHNY and CDR2 is SVGAGI in the germline V gene (reference sequence). For the CDR3, the DNA is TGTGCCAGCACCACCTCAGCGGGACGTTCCTACGAGCAGTACTTC. Amino acid sequence: CASTTSAGRSYEQYF.

The chain uses TRBV5-4 and TRBJ1-3; D gene ambiguous. V shed 0 bases and J shed 0 bases, with 4 bases lying between them. The CDR3 runs to 14 residues. Germline values: CDR1 SGHNT, CDR2 YYREEE (reference sequence). CDR3 nucleotides: TGTGCCAGCAGCTTGGGTATCTCTGGAAACACCATATATTTT. It specifies CASSLGISGNTIYF.

This chain uses TRBV7-2 with TRBJ1-4, with D maybe TRBD1 (6 bases). Deletions cut 5 bases from V and 5 bases from J, with 12 bases between. This CDR3 spans 14 amino acids. CDR1 is SGHTA and CDR2 is FQGNSA in the germline V gene. CDR3 amino acids: CASSVGAENEKLFF. In nucleotides, the CDR3 is TGTGCCAGCAGCGTGGGGGCCGAAAATGAAAAACTGTTTTTT. The whole variable domain, filled in from reference TRBV7-2 and TRBJ1-4, reads GAGVSQSPSNKVTEKGKDVELRCDPISGHTALYWYRQSLGQGLEFLIYFQGNSAPDKSGLPSDRFSAERTGGSVSTLTIQRTQQEDSAVYLCASSVGAENEKLFFGSGTQLSVL.

This sequence joins TRBV7-3 and TRBJ2-2; tentatively, D is TRBD1 (6 bases). Trimming took 0 bases from V and 3 from J, leaving 11 bases between them. CDR3 length: 16 amino acids. In germline, CDR1 is SGHTA, CDR2 FQGTGA. In nucleotides, the CDR3 is TGTGCCAGCAGCTTAACGTCAGGGGCCGACACCGGGGAGCTGTTTTTT. Its protein product is CASSLTSGADTGELFF.